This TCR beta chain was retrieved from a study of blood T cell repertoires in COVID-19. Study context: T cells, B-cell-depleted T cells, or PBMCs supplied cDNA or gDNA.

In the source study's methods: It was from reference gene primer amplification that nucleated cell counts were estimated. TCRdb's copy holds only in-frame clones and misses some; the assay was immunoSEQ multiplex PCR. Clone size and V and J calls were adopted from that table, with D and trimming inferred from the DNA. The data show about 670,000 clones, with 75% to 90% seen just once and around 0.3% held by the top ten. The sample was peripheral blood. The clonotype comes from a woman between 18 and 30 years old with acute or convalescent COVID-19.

DNA for the CDR3: TGTGCCAGCACAGGTGGAGATACGCAGTATTTT. Protein: CASTGGDTQYF. The chain carries TRBV6-5 and TRBJ2-3; no definite D call. The CDR3 loop spans 11 amino acids. CDR1 and CDR2 (germline): MNHEY, SVGAGI. Deletions cut 7 bases from V and 5 bases from J, with 7 bases between.